This T cell receptor (beta chain) was retrieved from a study of T-cell reconstitution after alpha-beta-depleted transplantation in children. This sample's TCRbeta library carried unique molecular identifier barcodes. TCRdb ran MiXCR on the PCR reads and lists one entry per CDR3 protein. Among a few hundred thousand distinct CDR3 sequences listed, 13% were seen once. For this clonotype: Its antigen remains unidentified.

Study observations and caveats: Reportedly, roughly two months post-transplant, alpha-beta T cells arose from several hundred expanded graft clones. By one year post-transplant, T-cell counts and diversity largely arose from T cells that were newly produced. Certain patients had high TCRbeta diversity at day 60, and it came from recipient T cells and thymic progenitors that survived.

Trimming pared 5 bases from V and 5 bases from J, leaving 17 bases between. Germline CDR1 SGHTA, CDR2 FQGNSA. The CDR3 contains 15 residues. The clonotype was recovered from a male patient under 18 who had a stem cell transplant for acute myeloid leukemia, so the T cells may come from the graft donor. The chain carries TRBV7-2 and TRBJ2-3, with D possibly being TRBD1 (6 bases). This sample comprised PBMCs, mostly from graft donor cells, obtained 360 days after TCRalphabeta/CD19-depleted stem cell transplant. The CDR3 nucleotides are TGTGCCAGCAGCCCCGGGACATGGGGAAAAGATACGCAGTATTTT. This translates into CASSPGTWGKDTQYF.